These 23 T cell receptor beta chains were all obtained from the same sample, sequenced in a study of identical twins (TCRdb year 2016). Library construction relied on 5' RACE. Sequencing used an Illumina HiSeq 2000. Starting from the raw public reads, TCRdb applied fastp trimming at Q25, assembled clones with MiXCR and retained in-frame beta chains. Each entry is one CDR3 protein sequence, shown with its most common DNA and genes. For this sample the table gives 500,000 to 600,000 distinct CDR3 sequences, of which roughly a fifth were detected only once. The ten top clones hold roughly 0.91% of the sample. This sample was shared with a second study, whose subject was T cells expressing NK-cell markers.

Sequenced sample: CD4+ T cells sorted from blood. These TCRs come from a woman between 18 and 29 years old in good health.

This clonotype showed up just a few times. V is TRBV20-1 and J is TRBJ2-1; no firm D call. Trimming left V 5 bases short and J 7 bases short, with 6 bases between. CDR1 is DFQATT and CDR2 is SNEGSKA in the germline V gene (reference sequence). This CDR3 contains 10 residues. CDR3 amino acids: CSAVSNEQFF. For the CDR3, the DNA is TGCAGTGCTGTCAGTAATGAGCAGTTCTTC.

The rearrangement joins TRBV20-1 to TRBJ2-5, with 8 nucleotides matching TRBD1. The germline CDR1 and CDR2 sequences are DFQATT and SNEGSKA (reference sequence). The CDR3 totals 14 residues. After removal of 6 bases from V and 4 bases from J, the junction contained 10 bases not matched to a gene. CDR3 amino acids: CSAPTGTGRETQYF. In DNA, the CDR3 is TGCAGTGCGCCTACCGGGACAGGAAGAGAGACCCAGTACTTC.

This clonotype was seen a few times. The J gene is TRBJ1-6, the V gene TRBV12-3 or TRBV12-4, with D tentatively TRBD1 (5 bases). V gave up 3 bases and J gave up 10 bases, with 10 bases separating them. The CDR3 has 13 residues. The CDR3 loop reads CASSFGRGSPLHF. DNA of the CDR3: TGTGCCAGCAGTTTCGGCCGGGGGTCACCCCTCCACTTT.

This chain links TRBV7-2 with TRBJ2-7, with 10 bases aligning to TRBD2. Germline V gene sequence: CDR1 SGHTA, CDR2 FQGNSA. The CDR3 consists of 15 residues. J was trimmed by 3 bases and V by 5 bases; bases with no gene match: 7. CDR3 DNA: TGTGCCAGCAGCCGGGGACTAGCGTCGGGCTACGAGCAGTACTTC. Translation gives CASSRGLASGYEQYF.

This clonotype was seen at least ten times. The chain employs TRBV12-3 or TRBV12-4 and TRBJ2-7, with TRBD1 as a possible D gene (6 bases). Trimming took off 5 bases at V and 3 bases at J, with 17 bases between the two ends. The CDR3 has 15 residues. In DNA, the CDR3 is TGTGCCAGCAGTCGATCCACGGGACACCTCTACGAGCAGTACTTC. It translates to CASSRSTGHLYEQYF.

CDR3: CASSQGFGGTYNEQFF. The DNA for the CDR3 is TGCGCCAGCAGCCAAGGATTCGGCGGGACCTACAATGAGCAGTTCTTC. The rearrangement uses TRBV4-1 and TRBJ2-1; tentatively, D is TRBD2 (6 bases). The CDR3 contains 16 residues. The germline gives CDR1 MGHRA, CDR2 YSYEKL. Trimming pared 1 base from V and 2 bases from J, leaving 12 bases between.

This clonotype was detected a few times. DNA for the CDR3: TGTGCCAGCAGCGCCGCCGGTCGAGAGCGGAGTGAGCAGTTCTTC. The encoded protein is CASSAAGRERSEQFF. The J gene is TRBJ2-1, the V gene TRBV6-1, with D perhaps matching TRBD2 (5 bases). Per the germline V gene, CDR1 is MNHNS and CDR2 is SASEGT. This CDR3 spans 15 amino acids. V was clipped by 6 bases and J by 9 bases, with 21 bases between them.

The table lists this clonotype with a few counts. The V and J genes are TRBV20-1 and TRBJ1-6; TRBD1 agrees at 8 bases. V shed 5 bases and J 6 bases; nucleotides not matched to a gene: 3. Per germline, CDR1 DFQATT and CDR2 SNEGSKA (reference sequence). The CDR3 has 13 residues. CDR3 bases: TGCAGTGCTCAGGGGGCAAGTAATTCACCCCTCCACTTT. Encoded protein: CSAQGASNSPLHF.

This clonotype appeared a few times. The chain has TRBV6-1 and TRBJ1-1; D is ambiguous. Germline V gene sequence: CDR1 MNHNS, CDR2 SASEGT. V was cut by 4 bases and J by 5 bases, with 17 bases left in between. This CDR3 has 15 residues. DNA of the CDR3: TGTGCCAGCAGTGTTTCCCGGACGGGTGGAACTGAAGCTTTCTTT. This codes for CASSVSRTGGTEAFF.

This clonotype came up a few times. The chain couples TRBV5-1 to TRBJ1-3; tentatively, D is TRBD1 (5 bases). The V gene lost 0 bases and the J gene lost 0 bases, with 10 bases spanning the gap. CDR1 and CDR2 from the germline V gene are SGHRS and YFSETQ. CDR3 length: 16 amino acids. CDR3 in amino acids: CASSLEGPDSGNTIYF. The CDR3 DNA sequence: TGCGCCAGCAGCTTGGAGGGGCCCGACTCTGGAAACACCATATATTTT.

This clonotype was observed at least ten times. The chain recombines TRBV5-1 with TRBJ2-1; 8 nucleotides align to TRBD1. Trimming removed 2 bases from V and 2 bases from J; junction bases left unmatched: 3. The CDR3 contains 15 residues. Germline V gene lookup returns CDR1 SGHRS and CDR2 YFSETQ. The CDR3 nucleotides are TGCGCCAGCAGCTTAACGACAGGGGCCTACAATGAGCAGTTCTTC. Protein product: CASSLTTGAYNEQFF.

The rearrangement joins TRBV19 to TRBJ2-1; D may be TRBD2 (6 bases). Per the germline V gene, CDR1 is LNHDA and CDR2 is SQIVND (reference sequence). V was clipped by 7 bases and J by 1 base, with 17 bases between them. The CDR3 contains 16 residues. In DNA form, the CDR3 reads TGTGCCAGTACCTCGTATACTAGCAGGTCCTACAATGAGCAGTTCTTC. Residues: CASTSYTSRSYNEQFF.

This clonotype was observed a few times. This chain joins TRBV7-9 and TRBJ1-1; D perhaps matches TRBD1 (6 bases). The germline CDR1 and CDR2 sequences are SEHNR and FQNEAQ (reference sequence). The CDR3 contains 15 residues. Trimming stripped 2 bases from V and 5 bases from J, with 15 bases between. The CDR3 DNA reads as TGTGCCAGCAGCTTACTTCCGGGGGCAGCAACTGAAGCTTTCTTT. Its protein product is CASSLLPGAATEAFF.

This clonotype was found a few times. This chain joins TRBV12-3 or TRBV12-4 and TRBJ2-7; no clear D gene. V lost 3 bases to trimming and J lost 4 bases, with 13 bases between them. This CDR3 contains 14 residues. The CDR3 bases are TGTGCCAGCAGTTTCCTCGCTGATTTGTACGAGCAGTACTTC. Translating it yields CASSFLADLYEQYF.

Only a few counts were recorded for this clonotype. The chain carries TRBV12-3 or TRBV12-4 and TRBJ2-3, with D possibly matching TRBD2 (6 bases). Deletions cut 3 bases from V and 2 bases from J, with 12 bases between. This CDR3 spans 15 amino acids. This CDR3 reads CASSLLRGATDTQYF. In DNA, the CDR3 is TGTGCCAGCAGTTTGCTGCGGGGCGCCACAGATACGCAGTATTTT.

The rearrangement links TRBV9 to TRBJ2-2; 10 bases agree with TRBD2. CDR1 and CDR2 from the germline V gene are SGDLS and YYNGEE. CDR3 length: 17 residues. With V trimmed by 0 bases and J by 4 bases, 6 bases remained unmatched. CDR3 nucleotide sequence: TGTGCCAGCAGCGTAGCTTCAGCGGGAGGGCTCACCGGGGAGCTGTTTTTT. This gives the protein CASSVASAGGLTGELFF.

V usage is TRBV7-2 and J usage is TRBJ2-3, with 7 positions matching TRBD2. The trim removed 3 bases at V and 3 bases at J, leaving 9 bases unmatched. The CDR3 length is 16 residues. CDR1 SGHTA and CDR2 FQGNSA come from the germline V gene. The CDR3: CASSFLLGGVTDTQYF. The CDR3 region has the DNA TGTGCCAGCAGCTTTCTGCTGGGAGGGGTAACAGATACGCAGTATTTT. The entire variable domain, with the rest obtained from reference TRBV7-2 and TRBJ2-3, is as follows: GAGVSQSPSNKVTEKGKDVELRCDPISGHTALYWYRQSLGQGLEFLIYFQGNSAPDKSGLPSDRFSAERTGGSVSTLTIQRTQQEDSAVYLCASSFLLGGVTDTQYFGPGTRLTVL.

This clonotype was seen ten or more times. The chain combines TRBV12-3 or TRBV12-4 with TRBJ2-1; D is possibly TRBD1 or TRBD2 (5 bases each). V shed 1 base and J shed 6 bases, with 13 bases lying between them. The CDR3 totals 15 residues. This CDR3 reads CASSLGVRDVNEQFF. The CDR3 DNA follows: TGTGCCAGCAGTTTAGGTGTCCGGGACGTCAATGAGCAGTTCTTC.

There are a few counts of this clonotype. V and J are TRBV29-1 and TRBJ2-5, with D unclear. Germline loops: CDR1 SQVTM, CDR2 ANQGSEA. CDR3 length: 12 amino acids. The germline V and J ends were trimmed by 8 bases and 3 bases, with 13 bases remaining between them. The CDR3 coding sequence is TGCAGCACCCTAGGTTTGGAAGAGACCCAGTACTTC. Translated, it gives CSTLGLEETQYF. The full variable domain, completed using reference TRBV29-1 and TRBJ2-5, is SAVISQKPSRDICQRGTSLTIQCQVDSQVTMMFWYRQQPGQSLTLIATANQGSEATYESGFVIDKFPISRPNLTFSTLTVSNMSPEDSSIYLCSTLGLEETQYFGPGTRLLVL.

This chain connects TRBV12-3 or TRBV12-4 to TRBJ2-1; D unresolved. V lost 2 bases to trimming and J lost 5 bases, with 10 bases between them. The CDR3 is made up of 14 amino acids. The CDR3 nucleotides are TGTGCCAGCAGTTTAATCGGGCTACACAATGAGCAGTTCTTC. It specifies CASSLIGLHNEQFF.

In nucleotides, the CDR3 is TGCGCCAGCAGCTGGGGGACCGACACTGAAGCTTTCTTT. Translation gives CASSWGTDTEAFF. V is TRBV5-1 and J is TRBJ1-1; weak D call: TRBD1 (5 bases). Looked up from germline, CDR1 is SGHRS and CDR2 is YFSETQ. Trimming took off 3 bases at V and 3 bases at J, with 9 bases between the two ends. The CDR3 is 13 residues long.

The sample holds many counts of this clonotype. The chain recombines TRBV24-1 with TRBJ1-6; TRBD1 is a possible D gene (6 bases). The V gene lost 5 bases and the J gene lost 7 bases, with 8 bases spanning the gap. Germline CDR1 and CDR2: KGHDR and SFDVKD. The CDR3 is made up of 13 amino acids. CDR3 region: CATSVTGNSPLHF. CDR3 nucleotides: TGTGCCACCAGTGTTACAGGGAATTCACCCCTCCACTTT.

V and J are TRBV18 and TRBJ1-1, with a weak D call TRBD1 (6 bases). This CDR3 has 15 amino acids. V gave up 4 bases and J gave up 3 bases, with 15 bases separating them. Germline CDR1 reads KGHSH; CDR2 reads LQKENI. The CDR3 nucleotides are TGTGCCAGCTCACGCGACAGGCCGCGATACACTGAAGCTTTCTTT. It translates to CASSRDRPRYTEAFF.